This entry lists 2 T cell receptor beta chains sequenced from one sample in a study of identical twins. TCRdb analysed the 5' RACE reads with MiXCR anew, one entry per CDR3 protein. The sample contains some 500,000 distinct CDR3 sequences, roughly an eighth of which appear only once. These data were likewise used in another study, on yellow fever vaccine responses in identical twins.

Sequencing was carried out using CD4+ T cells sorted from blood. Receptors were obtained from a young woman in good health.

This clonotype has just a few counts. The chain combines TRBV18 with TRBJ2-2; TRBD1 might be the D (5 bases). Germline V CDR1 and CDR2: KGHSH, LQKENI. Between the trimmed V and J ends, which lost 7 bases and 1 base, there was a span of 7 bases. The CDR3 extends over 13 amino acids. CDR3 amino acids: CASLTENTGELFF. The CDR3 DNA reads TGTGCCAGCTTGACAGAGAACACCGGGGAGCTGTTTTTT.

The chain combines TRBV29-1 with TRBJ2-1; D might be TRBD1 (6 bases). The CDR3 is 13 residues long. V was shortened by 4 bases and J by 4 bases, with 11 bases between the two germline ends. Germline CDR1 reads SQVTM; CDR2 reads ANQGSEA. DNA for the CDR3: TGCAGCGTTGGGCAGGGGCATTACAATGAGCAGTTCTTC. This sequence encodes CSVGQGHYNEQFF.